This TCR beta chain emerged from a study of blood T cell repertoires in COVID-19. Living in about two dozen US areas, the participants were between roughly 18 and 90 years of age. The CDR3 totals 14 residues. Per the authors' pipeline: Estimates of nucleated cell counts were drawn from the amplification of reference gene primers. Assay used: immunoSEQ multiplex PCR; TCRdb lists only in-frame clones, some missing. That table supplies the V and J calls and clone size; D and trimming were determined from the DNA. There are some 270,000 clones in the sample; almost 85% occur only once, and around 9.8% lies in the top ten.

The chain recombines TRBV21-1 with TRBJ1-3; the DNA was not compared with TRBD1, the D call given in the table. TRBV21-1 constitutes a pseudogene. The clonotype comes from a woman aged 50 to 60 with acute COVID-19. The sequencing input was PBMCs or T cells enriched from blood (not recorded which). The CDR3 nucleotides are TGTGCCAGCAGCAAGGGACAGGGGGGAAACACCATATATTTT. Translating it yields CASSKGQGGNTIYF.